This T cell receptor (beta chain) was profiled in a study of PD-1 blockade in classical Hodgkin lymphoma. This table comes from immunoSEQ multiplex PCR, and its TCRdb copy is limited to in-frame clones, with some not included. The data contain about 25,000 clones, about four fifths of them seen just once; the ten biggest clones take up 15% to 20%. Every one of the patients relapsed after autologous stem cell transplantation (brentuximab vedotin exposure was variable). This CDR3 has 14 residues. Germline CDR1 reads SGHRS; CDR2 reads YFSETQ. Trimming shortened V by 4 bases and J by 6 bases, and 11 bases separated the two germline ends.

The chain employs TRBV5-1 and TRBJ1-6, with D maybe TRBD1 (5 bases). This receptor was obtained from a human donor with classical Hodgkin lymphoma. Here the sequenced sample was peripheral blood mononuclear cells (PBMCs), taken before the second cycle of nivolumab. CDR3 DNA: TGCGCCAGCAGCCCGGACGGGGCTAATTCACCCCTCCACTTT. Its protein is CASSPDGANSPLHF.